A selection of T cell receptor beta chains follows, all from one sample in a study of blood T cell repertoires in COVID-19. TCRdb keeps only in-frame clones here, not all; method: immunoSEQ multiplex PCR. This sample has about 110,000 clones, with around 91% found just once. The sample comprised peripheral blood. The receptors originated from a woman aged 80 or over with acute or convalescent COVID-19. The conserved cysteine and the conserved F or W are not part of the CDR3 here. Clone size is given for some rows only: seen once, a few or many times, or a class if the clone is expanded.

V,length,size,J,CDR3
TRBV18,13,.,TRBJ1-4,ASSSFRGWSEKLF
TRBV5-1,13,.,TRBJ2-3,ASSLASGSTDTQY
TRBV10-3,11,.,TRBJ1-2,AISEWTDYGYT
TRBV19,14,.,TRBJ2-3,ASSSTRISGTDTQY
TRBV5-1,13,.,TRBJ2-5,ASSSSGTGQETQY
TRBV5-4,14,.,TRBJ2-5,ASSLSGTGTQETQY
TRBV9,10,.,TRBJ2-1,ASSPYYNEQF
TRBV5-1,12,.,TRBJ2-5,ASSLDRVYETQY
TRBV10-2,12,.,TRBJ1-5,ASSVTGGGQPQH
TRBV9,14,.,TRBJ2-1,ASSTTAAGSYNEQF
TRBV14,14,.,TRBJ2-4,ASSQAGLLTKNIQY
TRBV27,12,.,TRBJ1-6,ASSYRGLNSPLH
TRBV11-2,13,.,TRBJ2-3,ASSPTGRATDTQY
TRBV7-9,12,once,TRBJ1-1,ASRDRVGYTEAF
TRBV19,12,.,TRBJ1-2,ASREGGGNYGYT
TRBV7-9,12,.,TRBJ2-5,ASSLSRGGETQY
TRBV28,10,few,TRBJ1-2,ASSGVNYGYT
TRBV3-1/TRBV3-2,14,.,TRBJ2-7,ASSLLAGGPGYEQY
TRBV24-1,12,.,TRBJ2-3,ATSDLTGADTQY
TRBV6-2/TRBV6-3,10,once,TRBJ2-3,ASSPRADTQY
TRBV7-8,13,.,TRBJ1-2,ASSLAGQGINGYT
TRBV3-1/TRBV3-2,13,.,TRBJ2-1,ASSLASGAYNEQF
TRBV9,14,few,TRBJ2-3,ASSPRGLAGGDTQY
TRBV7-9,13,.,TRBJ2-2,ASSSSGLLAGELF
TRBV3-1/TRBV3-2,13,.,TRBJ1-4,ASSQAGQSGEKLF
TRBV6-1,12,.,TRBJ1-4,ASSEGQGGEKLF
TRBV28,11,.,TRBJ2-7,ASRAGGSYEQY
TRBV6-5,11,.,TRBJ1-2,ASSYLQGDGYT
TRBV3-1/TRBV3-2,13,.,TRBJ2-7,ASSQGTGLNYEQY
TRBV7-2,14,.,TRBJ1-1,ASSPVGWQGNTEAF
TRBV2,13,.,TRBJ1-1,ASNRDRILNTEAF
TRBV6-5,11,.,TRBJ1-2,ASSRDRGPGYT
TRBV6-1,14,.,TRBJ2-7,ASSAQPGQGSYEQY
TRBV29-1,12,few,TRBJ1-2,SAGDRGVVYGYT
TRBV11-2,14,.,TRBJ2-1,ASSRTGIILLNEQF
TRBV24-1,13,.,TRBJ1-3,ATSDIRDSGNTIY
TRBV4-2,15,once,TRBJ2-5,ASSQEHLGRGQETQY
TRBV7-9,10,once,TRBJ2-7,ASSLNSYEQY
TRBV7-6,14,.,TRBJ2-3,ASSFQAGGTGDTQY
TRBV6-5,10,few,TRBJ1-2,ASRTGLYGYT
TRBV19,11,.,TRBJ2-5,ASSDWGRVTQY
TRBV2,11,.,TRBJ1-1,ASGRAGNTEAF
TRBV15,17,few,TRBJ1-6,ATSRDLAATGKYNSPLH
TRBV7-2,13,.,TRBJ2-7,ASSLGGVGTYEQY
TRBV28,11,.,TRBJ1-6,ASKSRVDSPLH
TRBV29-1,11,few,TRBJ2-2,SVVGQGPGELF
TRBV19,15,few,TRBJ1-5,ASSIGQGTFINQPQH
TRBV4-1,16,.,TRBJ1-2,ASSQGFVRRQLDYGYT
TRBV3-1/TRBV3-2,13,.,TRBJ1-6,ASTHKGQGNSPLH
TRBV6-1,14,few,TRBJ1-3,ASSGTGEFAGNTIY